These 25 T cell receptor beta chains share one sample of origin, sequenced in a study of human T cells and chemical hapten exposure. Time point specified: patch test 1, 2 weeks after DPC sensitization. Treatment denoted: therapeutic diphenylcyclopropenone sensitization with weekly scalp DPC. TCRdb fed the RACE reads into MiXCR, producing one record per CDR3 protein. The repertoire consists of 150,000 to 200,000 distinct CDR3 sequences, with roughly 15% occurring once and the leading ten covering less than 2%. Specimen: whole blood, collected in connection with sensitization to the hapten diphenylcyclopropenone (DPC). The receptors here all came from a woman in her 30s with alopecia areata. Some clones in this sample may be carry-over from other donors' samples.

In its sample, this clonotype was seen a few times. V usage is TRBV7-9 and J usage is TRBJ2-7; D is possibly TRBD2 (7 bases). Germline V gene data show CDR1 as SEHNR and CDR2 as FQNEAQ (reference sequence). V lost 5 bases and J 2 bases, leaving 22 bases between the germline ends. The CDR3 totals 17 residues. The CDR3 bases are TGTGCCAGCAGCCCCGAGGGGGGCAGCGGGGACCCCTACGAGCAGTACTTC. Translated: CASSPEGGSGDPYEQYF.

This clonotype was detected ten times or more. J is TRBJ1-5 and V is TRBV4-1; D not resolved. V shed 0 bases and J shed 3 bases, with 21 bases lying between them. This CDR3 is built from 19 residues. Germline CDR1 and CDR2: MGHRA and YSYEKL. CDR3: CASSQDPGSGGASNQPQHF. The CDR3 bases are TGCGCCAGCAGCCAAGATCCCGGATCTGGAGGAGCCTCCAATCAGCCCCAGCATTTT.

The chain employs TRBV11-2 and TRBJ1-5; 9 nucleotides line up with TRBD1. The V gene's germline CDR1 is SGHAT and CDR2 FQNNGV. The V gene end was trimmed by 5 bases and the J gene end by 4 bases; junction bases not matched to a gene: 6. The length of the CDR3 is 15 residues. The CDR3 region has the DNA TGTGCCAGCAGCCAAGGGACAGGGACGAATCAGCCCCAGCATTTT. Translated: CASSQGTGTNQPQHF.

This chain links TRBV30 with TRBJ2-7; D remains ambiguous. The V and J ends lost 2 bases and 2 bases respectively, with 4 bases between them. CDR3 length: 11 residues. Germline CDR1 and CDR2: GTSNPN and SVGIG (reference sequence). CDR3 loop: CAWSRAYEQYF. CDR3 bases: TGTGCCTGGAGTAGGGCCTACGAGCAGTACTTC.

V usage is TRBV7-3 and J usage is TRBJ2-2, with 7 bases that match TRBD2. V dropped 5 bases and J dropped 3; count of bases not matched to a gene: 6. The CDR3 contains 15 residues. Germline values: CDR1 SGHTA, CDR2 FQGTGA. The CDR3 region has the DNA TGTGCCAGCAGCCCTGGACTAGAGGACACCGGGGAGCTGTTTTTT. It is translated as CASSPGLEDTGELFF.

This clonotype has more than one count but fewer than ten. The chain joins TRBV6-2 or TRBV6-3 to TRBJ1-6; the D is unclear. Germline values: CDR1 MNHEY, CDR2 SVGEGT. Trimming removed 7 bases from V and 7 bases from J, with 20 bases in between. The CDR3 spans 16 residues. The CDR3 nucleotides read TGTGCCAGCACCAAATCTGGGCCGGGAAGGAATTCACCCCTCCACTTT. Translating it yields CASTKSGPGRNSPLHF.

This clonotype occurred once. The chain carries TRBV11-3 and TRBJ2-1, with TRBD2 identical over 8 bases. After removal of 3 bases from V and 4 bases from J, the junction contained 8 bases not matched to a gene. The CDR3 is 16 amino acids. The germline V gene has CDR1 SGHNT and CDR2 YENEEA. The CDR3 DNA reads as TGTGCCAGCAGCTTTTCAGCGGGGGCGATTTACAATGAGCAGTTCTTC. It specifies CASSFSAGAIYNEQFF.

A few counts support this clonotype. The DNA for the CDR3 is TGCGCCAGCAGCCCCTACCTACTAGCGCAGAACACCGGGGAGCTGTTTTTT. This gives the protein CASSPYLLAQNTGELFF. The J gene is TRBJ2-2, the V gene TRBV5-1; 7 nucleotides agree with TRBD2. CDR1 and CDR2 from the germline V gene are SGHRS and YFSETQ. V dropped 4 bases and J dropped 1; count of bases not matched to a gene: 10. The CDR3 is 17 amino acids.

This clonotype was observed at least ten times. This chain joins TRBV10-3 and TRBJ1-2, with a weak D call TRBD1 (6 bases). Germline V gene data show CDR1 as ENHRY and CDR2 as SYGVKD. This CDR3 is built from 12 residues. V shed 5 bases and J shed 2 bases, with 6 bases lying between them. Written as DNA, the CDR3 is TGTGCCATCAGTCAGGGGAACTATGGCTACACCTTC. Protein sequence: CAISQGNYGYTF.

This clonotype has a handful of counts. The chain joins TRBV7-8 to TRBJ2-5; D remains ambiguous. Germline-derived CDR1 and CDR2 are SGHVS and FQNEAQ. The CDR3 length is 13 residues. V was cut by 1 base and J by 4 bases, with 7 bases left in between. CDR3 amino acids: CASSLEARETQYF. Here the CDR3 DNA reads TGTGCCAGCAGCTTAGAGGCTCGAGAGACCCAGTACTTC. The variable domain in full, with the rest retrieved from reference TRBV7-8 and TRBJ2-5, is GAGVSQSPRYKVAKRGQDVALRCDPISGHVSLFWYQQALGQGPEFLTYFQNEAQLDKSGLPSDRFFAERPEGSVSTLKIQRTQQEDSAVYLCASSLEARETQYFGPGTRLLVL.

This clonotype was observed many times. V and J are TRBV20-1 and TRBJ2-7, with 11 nucleotides matching TRBD2. Germline CDR1 DFQATT, CDR2 SNEGSKA (reference sequence). The CDR3 has 15 residues. J lost 6 bases, V lost 6 bases, and 13 bases had no gene match. For the CDR3, the DNA is TGCAGTGCACAGAAACCGAGACTAGCGGGACGCGAGCAGTACTTC. Translating gives CSAQKPRLAGREQYF.

The chain is built from TRBV20-1 and TRBJ2-1; 12 bases map to TRBD2. The CDR3 is 15 residues long. Losses at the gene ends were 5 bases for V and 6 bases for J; bases not matched to a gene: 8. Germline-derived CDR1 and CDR2 are DFQATT and SNEGSKA (reference sequence). The CDR3 DNA is TGCAGTGCTGGACCGACTAGCGGGAGACTCAATGAGCAGTTCTTC. It translates to CSAGPTSGRLNEQFF.

J is TRBJ2-1 and V is TRBV7-2, with no clear D. V was pared by 1 base and J by 4 bases, with 11 bases between. The CDR3 length is 15 residues. Germline CDR1 SGHTA, CDR2 FQGNSA. The CDR3 loop is CASSLERSRYNEQFF. The CDR3 nucleotides read TGTGCCAGCAGCTTAGAGAGGTCCAGGTACAATGAGCAGTTCTTC.

This clonotype came up a few times. The chain joins TRBV5-1 to TRBJ1-1, with unresolved D. The CDR3 runs to 14 residues. Trimming shortened V by 0 bases and J by 1 base, and 7 bases separated the two germline ends. From germline, CDR1 is SGHRS and CDR2 YFSETQ. The CDR3 DNA follows: TGCGCCAGCAGCTTGGCACCAGCGAACACTGAAGCTTTCTTT. The encoded protein is CASSLAPANTEAFF.

The chain is built from TRBV12-3 or TRBV12-4 and TRBJ2-1; 10 bases agree with TRBD2. This CDR3 has 15 amino acids. The ends lost 6 bases at V and 4 bases at J; junction bases unmatched: 6. This CDR3 is CASRPTSGAYNEQFF. The CDR3 DNA reads as TGTGCCAGCAGGCCCACTAGCGGGGCATACAATGAGCAGTTCTTC.

The chain joins TRBV14 to TRBJ2-1; 10 nucleotides line up with TRBD2. V lost 2 bases and J lost 9; bases outside the gene matches: 7. Germline CDR1 reads SGHDN; CDR2 reads FVKESK. This CDR3 spans 15 amino acids. CDR3 in DNA: TGTGCCAGCAGCCAACGGACTAGCGGAAGGGGTGAGCAGTTCTTC. The encoded protein is CASSQRTSGRGEQFF.

This sequence joins TRBV4-2 and TRBJ2-6; D gene uncertain. The V end was cut by 0 bases, the J end by 1 base, with 16 bases between. In germline, CDR1 is LGHNA, CDR2 YNFKEQ. The CDR3 sequence is 19 residues long. CDR3 sequence (DNA): TGTGCCAGCAGCCAAGAGTCCGCAGTGACGACATCTGGGGCCAACGTCCTGACTTTC. The encoded protein is CASSQESAVTTSGANVLTF.

This chain joins TRBV2 and TRBJ1-2, with D possibly matching TRBD1 (5 bases). This CDR3 has 12 amino acids. Germline V lookup: CDR1 SNHLY, CDR2 FYNNEI. V was shortened by 4 bases and J by 4 bases, with 7 bases between the two germline ends. CDR3 residues: CASSAGTYGYTF. Written as DNA, the CDR3 is TGTGCCAGCAGTGCTGGGACCTATGGCTACACCTTC.

This clonotype was detected many times. The rearrangement links TRBV7-2 to TRBJ2-1, with 11 bases that match TRBD2. Germline CDR1 SGHTA, CDR2 FQGNSA. CDR3 length: 16 residues. V was clipped by 5 bases and J by 9 bases; unmatched bases: 12. This chain's CDR3 is CASSRDRLAGIGEQFF. CDR3 nucleotides: TGTGCCAGCAGCCGGGATAGACTAGCGGGAATCGGTGAGCAGTTCTTC.

This rearrangement joins TRBV3-1 to TRBJ1-2; D is possibly TRBD1 (5 bases). The CDR3 is 15 residues long. CDR1 is LGHDT, CDR2 YNNKEL, per germline (reference sequence). Trimming pared 6 bases from V and 3 bases from J, leaving 17 bases between. The CDR3 nucleotides read TGTGCCAGCAGTCGGGACCCGGAACTCGACTATGGCTACACCTTC. It is translated as CASSRDPELDYGYTF.

This rearrangement joins TRBV29-1 to TRBJ2-5, with a weak D call TRBD1 (6 bases). CDR3 length equals 15 residues. V was trimmed by 6 bases and J by 4 bases, leaving 21 bases between them. Germline values: CDR1 SQVTM, CDR2 ANQGSEA. DNA for the CDR3: TGCAGCGTCTTCGGACCTAGGACAGTGTTAGAGACCCAGTACTTC. Amino acids: CSVFGPRTVLETQYF.

V gene TRBV13 combines with J gene TRBJ1-2, with 9 bases matching TRBD1. Germline V gene data show CDR1 as PRHDT and CDR2 as FYEKMQ (reference sequence). V shed 6 bases and J 4 bases; nucleotides not matched to a gene: 6. CDR3 size: 14 residues. This chain's CDR3 is CASSSGQGFYGYTF. In DNA, the CDR3 is TGTGCCAGCAGTTCTGGACAGGGGTTCTATGGCTACACCTTC.

The V gene is TRBV2, the J gene TRBJ2-5, with D unclear. The CDR3 runs to 13 residues. Between the trimmed V and J ends, which lost 2 bases and 2 bases, there was a span of 6 bases. Per germline, CDR1 SNHLY and CDR2 FYNNEI. The CDR3 coding sequence is TGTGCCAGCAGTGAACTGGAGCAAGAGACCCAGTACTTC. It translates to CASSELEQETQYF.

This clonotype was counted many times. The chain employs TRBV19 and TRBJ1-4; no firm D call. This CDR3 region has 16 residues. In germline, CDR1 is LNHDA, CDR2 SQIVND (reference sequence). V lost 5 bases and J 2 bases, leaving 15 bases between the germline ends. The CDR3 spells CASSLTRSGTNEKLFF. The CDR3 nucleotides read TGTGCCAGTAGTCTGACGAGGAGTGGGACTAATGAAAAACTGTTTTTT.

The rearrangement joins TRBV29-1 to TRBJ1-2, with D possibly matching TRBD1 (6 bases). V was cut by 7 bases and J by 4 bases, with 19 bases left in between. Germline V gene data show CDR1 as SQVTM and CDR2 as ANQGSEA. The CDR3 spans 14 residues. CDR3: CSAQGGKGVYGYTF. DNA for the CDR3: TGCAGCGCCCAAGGGGGAAAGGGTGTCTATGGCTACACCTTC. The full variable domain, rest sourced from reference TRBV29-1 and TRBJ1-2, is SAVISQKPSRDICQRGTSLTIQCQVDSQVTMMFWYRQQPGQSLTLIATANQGSEATYESGFVIDKFPISRPNLTFSTLTVSNMSPEDSSIYLCSAQGGKGVYGYTFGSGTRLTVV.